Shown below are 11 T cell receptor beta chains from a single sample sequenced in a study of T cell repertoires in cytomegalovirus infection. TCRdb recomputed calls from the reads with MiXCR, one row per CDR3 protein. The sample yields some 320,000 distinct CDR3 sequences, more than 8% seen once. The sequencing sample was made of PBMCs. These receptors were obtained from a human donor in good health (CMV status not recorded). Some clones in this sample may be carry-over from other donors' samples.

This clonotype has a count of ten or more. The chain combines TRBV7-6 with TRBJ1-1; 8 bases map to TRBD1. CDR1 and CDR2 (germline): SGHVS, FNYEAQ. V lost 3 bases and J lost 3; bases outside the gene matches: 6. The CDR3 sequence is 15 residues long. The CDR3 nucleotides are TGTGCCAGCAGCTTGGGGGACAGGTTTGACACTGAAGCTTTCTTT. Its translation is CASSLGDRFDTEAFF.

V is TRBV12-3 or TRBV12-4 and J is TRBJ2-6; D is undetermined. Between the trimmed V and J ends, which lost 6 bases and 1 base, there was a span of 10 bases. This CDR3 has 15 residues. This CDR3 reads CASRGTASGANVLTF. CDR3 sequence (DNA): TGTGCCAGCAGGGGTACGGCTTCTGGGGCCAACGTCCTGACTTTC.

This clonotype showed up just a few times. J is TRBJ2-2 and V is TRBV27; maybe TRBD1 (7 bases). The V gene lost 6 bases and the J gene lost 2 bases, with 13 bases spanning the gap. Germline V lookup: CDR1 MNHEY, CDR2 SMNVEV (reference sequence). The CDR3 has 15 amino acids. Written as DNA, the CDR3 is TGTGCCAGCAGGGAGGGACAGATTAACACCGGGGAGCTGTTTTTT. It translates to CASREGQINTGELFF.

The rearrangement joins TRBV20-1 to TRBJ2-4, with no clear D. In germline, CDR1 is DFQATT, CDR2 SNEGSKA (reference sequence). CDR3 length: 15 amino acids. V was clipped by 5 bases and J by 0 bases, with 14 bases between them. The CDR3, as DNA: TGCAGTGCTCGGACGCTTAGCCTAGCCAAAAACATTCAGTACTTC. Residues: CSARTLSLAKNIQYF.

This clonotype was seen a few times. A read error may account for a junction end that differs from germline. This chain links TRBV3-1 with TRBJ2-1, with D uncertain. CDR3 size: 16 residues. The germline V gene encodes CDR1 LGHDT and CDR2 YNNKEL (reference sequence). The CDR3 here is CASSEEVSFPYNEQFF. The CDR3 nucleotides read TGTGCCAGCAGCGAAGAGGTTAGCTTTCCCTACAATGAGCAGTTCTTC.

V gene TRBV7-2 combines with J gene TRBJ2-5; no reliable D call. Per germline, CDR1 SGHTA and CDR2 FQGNSA. Trimming removed 4 bases from V and 1 base from J, with 7 bases in between. This CDR3 contains 13 residues. The CDR3 DNA follows: TGTGCCAGCAGCTCCGGTTTCCAAGAGACCCAGTACTTC. It specifies CASSSGFQETQYF.

In this sample, this clonotype turned up many times. V gene TRBV7-2 combines with J gene TRBJ2-3; TRBD2 agrees at 9 bases. The V gene's germline CDR1 is SGHTA and CDR2 FQGNSA. The CDR3 has 15 residues. Unmatched junction bases numbered 7, after V lost 5 bases and J lost 4 bases. For the CDR3, the DNA is TGTGCCAGCAGCATGGGACTAGCTGGGTCAGATACGCAGTATTTT. This encodes CASSMGLAGSDTQYF.

This clonotype was seen a few times. The chain links TRBV12-3 or TRBV12-4 to TRBJ1-1; perhaps TRBD1 as D (6 bases). Trimming left V 4 bases short and J 6 bases short, with 12 bases between. CDR3 length: 13 residues. The DNA for the CDR3 is TGTGCCAGCAGTTGGGGGGCAGACGCTGAAGCTTTCTTT. Translated: CASSWGADAEAFF.

This clonotype was detected ten times or more. The rearrangement joins TRBV6-1 to TRBJ2-7, with D hard to call. Germline-derived CDR1 and CDR2 are MNHNS and SASEGT. The CDR3 covers 12 residues. V was clipped by 6 bases and J by 6 bases, with 12 bases between them. In DNA, the CDR3 is TGTGCCAGCAGCATGTTTACGGGCGAGCAGTACTTC. Translating it yields CASSMFTGEQYF.

This clonotype was observed a handful of times. The chain couples TRBV7-6 to TRBJ2-5, with D perhaps assigned TRBD1 or TRBD2 (6 bases each). With 2 bases removed from V and 3 bases from J, the gap between germline ends came to 19 bases. Germline V gene lookup returns CDR1 SGHVS and CDR2 FNYEAQ. There are 17 residues in the CDR3. CDR3 coding DNA: TGTGCCAGCAGCTTAATTGGGGGAACGGGGGCCGAAGAGACCCAGTACTTC. Translated, it gives CASSLIGGTGAEETQYF.

This clonotype was recorded at least ten times. CDR3 sequence: CASSLALSNYGYTF. CDR3 sequence (DNA): TGTGCCAGCAGCTTAGCGTTATCAAACTATGGCTACACCTTC. V gene TRBV7-2 combines with J gene TRBJ1-2, with D unclear. Germline V gene sequence: CDR1 SGHTA, CDR2 FQGNSA. The CDR3 runs to 14 residues. The V and J ends lost 0 bases and 2 bases respectively, with 7 bases between them.